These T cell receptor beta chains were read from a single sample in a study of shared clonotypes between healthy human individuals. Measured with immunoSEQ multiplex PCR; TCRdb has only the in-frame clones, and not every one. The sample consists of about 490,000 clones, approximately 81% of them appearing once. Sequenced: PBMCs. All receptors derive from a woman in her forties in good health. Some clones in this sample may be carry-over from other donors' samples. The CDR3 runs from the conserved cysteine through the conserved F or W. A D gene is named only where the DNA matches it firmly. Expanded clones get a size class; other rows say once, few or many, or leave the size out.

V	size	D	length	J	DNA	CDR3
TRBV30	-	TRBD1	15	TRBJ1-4	TGTGCCTGGGGGACAGATGATGCAACTAATGAAAAACTGTTTTTT	CAWGTDDATNEKLFF
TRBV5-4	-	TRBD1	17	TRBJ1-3	TGTGCCAGCAGCTTGGAGGGACAGCCGAGCTCTGGAAACACCATATATTTT	CASSLEGQPSSGNTIYF
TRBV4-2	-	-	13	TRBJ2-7	TGTGCCAGCAGCCCGACCCGTTGGACCGAGCAGTACTTC	CASSPTRWTEQYF
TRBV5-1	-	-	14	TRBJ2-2	TGCGCCAGCAGCCAAGAAGCGAACACCGGGGAGCTGTTTTTT	CASSQEANTGELFF
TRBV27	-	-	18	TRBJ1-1	TGTGCCAGCAGTTATGGGCCGCGGAGAAGAGTTACCGACCCTGAAGCTTTCTTT	CASSYGPRRRVTDPEAFF
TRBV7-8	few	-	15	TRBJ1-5	TGTGCCAGCAGCTTAAGGGTCGGGGGACGCCAGCCCCAGCATTTT	CASSLRVGGRQPQHF
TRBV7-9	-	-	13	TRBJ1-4	TGTGCCAGCTCCCGTCCCGATAATGAAAAACTGTTTTTT	CASSRPDNEKLFF
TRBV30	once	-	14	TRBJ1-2	TGTGCCTGGAGTGTAGGACCTTCCTTCTATGGCTACACCTTC	CAWSVGPSFYGYTF
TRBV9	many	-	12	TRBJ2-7	TGTGCCAGCAGCCGAGACAACTACGAGCAGTACTTC	CASSRDNYEQYF
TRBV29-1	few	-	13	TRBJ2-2	TGCAGCGTTGGAAACGGTAACACCGGGGAGCTGTTTTTT	CSVGNGNTGELFF
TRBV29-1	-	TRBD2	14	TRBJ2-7	TGCAGCGTCGGGACTAGCGGGAGTACGTACGAGCAGTACTTC	CSVGTSGSTYEQYF
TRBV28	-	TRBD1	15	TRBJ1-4	TGTGCCAGCAGTGCTACAGGGGGGAAGAGCGAAAAACTGTTTTTT	CASSATGGKSEKLFF
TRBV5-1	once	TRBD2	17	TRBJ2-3	TGCGCCAGCAGCTTGAGCGGGAGTGGGTTCGGCACAGATACGCAGTATTTT	CASSLSGSGFGTDTQYF
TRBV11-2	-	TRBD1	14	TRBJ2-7	TGTGCCAGCAGCTCACAGGGGTACGGTCTCGAGCAGTACTTC	CASSSQGYGLEQYF
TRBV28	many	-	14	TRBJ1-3	TGTGCCAGCAGTTTAGTCCCCCACGGAAACACCATATATTTT	CASSLVPHGNTIYF
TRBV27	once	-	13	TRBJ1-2	TGTGCCAGCAGTTTATCCCAGGGTAGTGGCTACACCTTC	CASSLSQGSGYTF
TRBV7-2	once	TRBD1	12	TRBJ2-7	TGTGCCAGCAGCTTTACAGGGGTCGAGCAGTACTTC	CASSFTGVEQYF
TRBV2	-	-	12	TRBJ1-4	TGTGCCAGCAGTGAGGGGTACGAAAAACTGTTTTTT	CASSEGYEKLFF
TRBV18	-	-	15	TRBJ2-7	TGTGCCAGCTCCCCGTCGGGCGGGATTTCCTACGAGCAGTACTTC	CASSPSGGISYEQYF
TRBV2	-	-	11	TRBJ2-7	TGTGCCAGCAGTGAGGGGTACGAGCAGTACTTC	CASSEGYEQYF
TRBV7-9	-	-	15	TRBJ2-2	TGTGCCAGCAGCTTAATGGACACGAACACCGGGGAGCTGTTTTTT	CASSLMDTNTGELFF
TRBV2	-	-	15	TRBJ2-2	TGTGCCAGCAGTGATACAAGGACGAACACCGGGGAGCTGTTTTTT	CASSDTRTNTGELFF
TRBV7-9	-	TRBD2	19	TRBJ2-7	TGTGCCAGCAGCCACACGCTGACTAGCGGGAGATTTCACTCCTACGAGCAGTACTTC	CASSHTLTSGRFHSYEQYF
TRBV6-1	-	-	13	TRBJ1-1	TGTGCCAGCAGCCCCCGGGCGAACACTGAAGCTTTCTTT	CASSPRANTEAFF
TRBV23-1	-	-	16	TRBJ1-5	TGCGCCAGCAGTCAATCGCCCTGGCGGTGCAATCAGCCCCAGCATTTT	CASSQSPWRCNQPQHF
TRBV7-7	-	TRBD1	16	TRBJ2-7	TGTGCTAGCAGCTTTAGGGGACAGGACTTGTCGGGGGAGCAGTACTTC	CASSFRGQDLSGEQYF
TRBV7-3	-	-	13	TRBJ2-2	TGTGCCAGCAGCCTTTCTAGGGGGATAGAGCTGTTTTTT	CASSLSRGIELFF
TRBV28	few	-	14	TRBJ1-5	TGTGCCAGCAAGGGAGATCGTAGCAATCAGCCCCAGCATTTT	CASKGDRSNQPQHF
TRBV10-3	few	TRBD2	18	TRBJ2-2	TGTGCCATCAGTGGCAGAATGACTAGCGGGAGAACCACCGGGGAGCTGTTTTTT	CAISGRMTSGRTTGELFF
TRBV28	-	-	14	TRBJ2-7	TGTGCCAGCAGTTTAACCCAGGGCACCTACGAGCAGTACTTC	CASSLTQGTYEQYF
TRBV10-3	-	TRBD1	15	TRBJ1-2	TGTGCCATCAGGGAGGGGGCAGGACGCAACTATGGCTACACCTTC	CAIREGAGRNYGYTF
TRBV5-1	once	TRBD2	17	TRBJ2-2	TGCGCCAGCAGCGCGCCCTCTAGCGGGAGGGCAGCCGGGGAGCTGTTTTTT	CASSAPSSGRAAGELFF
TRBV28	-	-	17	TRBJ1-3	TGTGCCAGCAGGCACCGGGACGGGGTTATCTCTGGAAACACCATATATTTT	CASRHRDGVISGNTIYF